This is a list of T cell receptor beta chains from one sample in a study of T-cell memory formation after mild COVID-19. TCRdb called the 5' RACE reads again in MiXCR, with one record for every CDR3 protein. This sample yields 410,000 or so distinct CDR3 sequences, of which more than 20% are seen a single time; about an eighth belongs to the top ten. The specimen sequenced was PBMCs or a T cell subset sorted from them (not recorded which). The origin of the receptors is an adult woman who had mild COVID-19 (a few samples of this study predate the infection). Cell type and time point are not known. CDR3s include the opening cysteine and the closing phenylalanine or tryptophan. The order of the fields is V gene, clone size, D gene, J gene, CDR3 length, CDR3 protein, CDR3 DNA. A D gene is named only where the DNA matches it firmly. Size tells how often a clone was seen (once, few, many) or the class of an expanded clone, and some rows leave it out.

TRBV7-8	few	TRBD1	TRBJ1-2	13	CASSSTGLSGYTF	TGTGCCAGCAGCTCGACAGGGTTAAGCGGCTACACCTTC
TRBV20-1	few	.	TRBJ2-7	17	CSARKEYAGRPNYEQYF	TGCAGTGCTAGAAAAGAATACGCGGGAAGACCTAACTACGAGCAGTACTTC
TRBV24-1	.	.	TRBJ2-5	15	CATSQNRTAGETQYF	TGTGCCACCAGCCAAAACCGGACGGCTGGGGAGACCCAGTACTTC
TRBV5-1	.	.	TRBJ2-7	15	CASSLGSAGLYEQYF	TGCGCCAGCAGCTTGGGGTCAGCAGGCCTCTACGAGCAGTACTTC
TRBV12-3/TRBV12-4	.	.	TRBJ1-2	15	CASIPSLGINYGYTF	TGTGCCAGCATCCCTTCCTTGGGCATTAACTATGGCTACACCTTC
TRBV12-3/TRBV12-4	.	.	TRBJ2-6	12	CASSPGPSGLTF	TGTGCCAGCAGTCCTGGACCAAGTGGGCTGACTTTC
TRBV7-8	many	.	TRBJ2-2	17	CASSLPTMDNSHGELFF	TGTGCCAGCAGCTTACCCACGATGGACAATTCGCACGGGGAGCTGTTTTTT
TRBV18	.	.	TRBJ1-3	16	CASSPRPPDSGNTIYF	TGTGCCAGCTCACCACGTCCCCCCGACTCTGGAAACACCATATATTTT
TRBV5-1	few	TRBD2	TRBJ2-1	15	CASSSPSGGYNEQFF	TGCGCCAGCAGCTCCCCTAGCGGGGGGTACAATGAGCAGTTCTTC
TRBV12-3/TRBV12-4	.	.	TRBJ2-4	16	CASSPLRILAKNIQYF	TGTGCCAGCAGTCCCCTCAGGATACTAGCCAAAAACATTCAGTACTTC
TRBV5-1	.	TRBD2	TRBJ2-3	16	CASSFTAGGHTDTQYF	TGCGCCAGCAGCTTTACAGCGGGAGGCCACACAGATACGCAGTATTTT
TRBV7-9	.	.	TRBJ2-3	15	CASRPGTGWGDTQYF	TGTGCCAGCAGGCCGGGGACGGGTTGGGGAGATACGCAGTATTTT
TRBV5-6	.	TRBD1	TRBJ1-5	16	CASSVAGTGFNQPQHF	TGTGCCAGCAGCGTCGCCGGGACAGGGTTCAATCAGCCCCAGCATTTT
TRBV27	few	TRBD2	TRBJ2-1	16	CASSSRTSGWYNEQFF	TGTGCCAGCAGTTCCCGGACTAGCGGGTGGTACAATGAGCAGTTCTTC
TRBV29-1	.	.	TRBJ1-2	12	CTITPGTGGYTF	TGCACCATAACCCCGGGTACGGGTGGCTACACCTTC
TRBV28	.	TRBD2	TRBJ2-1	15	CASTFGGGLDNEQFF	TGTGCCAGCACCTTTGGGGGGGGATTGGACAATGAGCAGTTCTTC
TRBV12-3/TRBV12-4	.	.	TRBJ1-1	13	CASRIEGRAEAFF	TGTGCCAGCAGGATAGAGGGGCGAGCTGAAGCTTTCTTT